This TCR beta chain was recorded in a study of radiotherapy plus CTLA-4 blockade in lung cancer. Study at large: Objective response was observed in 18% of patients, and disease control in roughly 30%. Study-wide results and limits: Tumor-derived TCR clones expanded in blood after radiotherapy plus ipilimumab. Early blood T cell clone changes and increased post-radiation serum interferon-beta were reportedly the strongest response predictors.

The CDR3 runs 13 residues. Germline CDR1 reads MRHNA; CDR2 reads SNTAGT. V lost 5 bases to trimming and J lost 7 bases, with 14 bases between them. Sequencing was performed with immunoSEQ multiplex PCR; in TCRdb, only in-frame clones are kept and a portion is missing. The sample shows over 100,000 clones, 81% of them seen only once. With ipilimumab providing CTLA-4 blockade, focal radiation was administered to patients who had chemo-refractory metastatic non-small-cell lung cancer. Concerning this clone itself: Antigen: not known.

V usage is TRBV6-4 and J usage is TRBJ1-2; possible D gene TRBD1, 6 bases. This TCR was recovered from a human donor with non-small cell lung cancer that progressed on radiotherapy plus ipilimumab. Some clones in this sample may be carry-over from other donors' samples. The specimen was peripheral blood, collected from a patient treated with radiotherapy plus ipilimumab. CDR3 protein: CASSPNRASGYTF. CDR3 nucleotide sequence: TGTGCCAGCAGTCCGAACAGGGCTAGTGGCTACACCTTC.